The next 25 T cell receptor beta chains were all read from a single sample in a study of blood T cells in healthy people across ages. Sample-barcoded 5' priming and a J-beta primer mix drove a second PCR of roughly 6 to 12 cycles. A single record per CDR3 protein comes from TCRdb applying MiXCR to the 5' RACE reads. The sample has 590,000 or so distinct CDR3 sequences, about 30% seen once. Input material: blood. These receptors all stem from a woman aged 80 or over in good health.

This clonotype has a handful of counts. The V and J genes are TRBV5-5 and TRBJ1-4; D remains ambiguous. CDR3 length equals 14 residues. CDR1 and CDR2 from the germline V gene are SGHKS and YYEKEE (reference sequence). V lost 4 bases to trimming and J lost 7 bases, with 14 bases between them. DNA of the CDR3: TGTGCCAGCAGCATCGACTCACTGGGTGAAAAACTGTTTTTT. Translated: CASSIDSLGEKLFF. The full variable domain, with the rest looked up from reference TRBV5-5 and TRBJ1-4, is DAGVTQSPTHLIKTRGQQVTLRCSPISGHKSVSWYQQVLGQGPQFIFQYYEKEERGRGNFPDRFSARQFPNYSSELNVNALLLGDSALYLCASSIDSLGEKLFFGSGTQLSVL.

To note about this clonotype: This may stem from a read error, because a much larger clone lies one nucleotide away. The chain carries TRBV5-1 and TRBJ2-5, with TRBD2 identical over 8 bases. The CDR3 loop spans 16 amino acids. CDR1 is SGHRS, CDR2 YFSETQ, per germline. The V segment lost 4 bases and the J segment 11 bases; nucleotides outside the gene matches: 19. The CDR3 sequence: CASSRFSGETFSEQYF. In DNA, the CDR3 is TGCGCCAGCAGCCGTTTTAGCGGGGAAACGTTCAGTGAGCAGTACTTC.

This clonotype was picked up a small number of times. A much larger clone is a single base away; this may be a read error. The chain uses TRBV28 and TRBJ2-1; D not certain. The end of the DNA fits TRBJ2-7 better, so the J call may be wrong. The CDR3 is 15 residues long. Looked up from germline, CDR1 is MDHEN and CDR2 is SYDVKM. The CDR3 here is CASSSPRGSYNEQYF. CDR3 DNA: TGTGCCAGCAGTTCCCCTAGAGGCTCCTACAATGAGCAGTACTTC.

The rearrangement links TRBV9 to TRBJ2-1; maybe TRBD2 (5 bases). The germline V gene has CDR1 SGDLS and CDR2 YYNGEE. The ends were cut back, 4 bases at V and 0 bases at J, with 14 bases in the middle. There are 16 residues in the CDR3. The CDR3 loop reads CASSPRTLRSYNEQFF. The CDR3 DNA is TGTGCCAGCAGCCCGAGGACTCTTCGCTCCTACAATGAGCAGTTCTTC.

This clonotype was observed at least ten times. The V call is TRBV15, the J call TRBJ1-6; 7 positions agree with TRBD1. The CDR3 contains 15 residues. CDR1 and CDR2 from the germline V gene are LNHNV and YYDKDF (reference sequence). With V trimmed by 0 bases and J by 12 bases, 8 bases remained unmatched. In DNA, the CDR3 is TGTGCCACCAGCAGAGATTTGGGCCAGGGGGAACCCCTCCACTTT. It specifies CATSRDLGQGEPLHF.

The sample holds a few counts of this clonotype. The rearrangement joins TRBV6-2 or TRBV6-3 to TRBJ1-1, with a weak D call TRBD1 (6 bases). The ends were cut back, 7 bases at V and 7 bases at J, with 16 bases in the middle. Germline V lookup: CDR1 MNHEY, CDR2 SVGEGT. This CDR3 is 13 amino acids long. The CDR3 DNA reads TGTGCCAGCACCTTTGGGGGGCACGGTGAAGCTTTCTTT. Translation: CASTFGGHGEAFF.

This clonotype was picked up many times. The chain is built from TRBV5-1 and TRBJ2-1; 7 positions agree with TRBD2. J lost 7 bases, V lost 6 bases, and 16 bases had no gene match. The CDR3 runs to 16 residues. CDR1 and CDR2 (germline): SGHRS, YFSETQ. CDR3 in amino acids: CASNSEAGYRGNEQFF. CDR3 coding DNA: TGCGCCAGCAACAGCGAAGCGGGGTATCGCGGGAATGAGCAGTTCTTC.

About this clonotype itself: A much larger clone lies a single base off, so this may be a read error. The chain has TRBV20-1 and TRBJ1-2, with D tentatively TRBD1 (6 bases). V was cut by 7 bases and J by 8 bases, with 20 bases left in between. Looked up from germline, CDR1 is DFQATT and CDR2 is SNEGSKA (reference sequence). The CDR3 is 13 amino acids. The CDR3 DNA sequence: TGCAGTGTCCCCGGCCGGGGGCTTGGCGGCTACACCTTC. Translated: CSVPGRGLGGYTF.

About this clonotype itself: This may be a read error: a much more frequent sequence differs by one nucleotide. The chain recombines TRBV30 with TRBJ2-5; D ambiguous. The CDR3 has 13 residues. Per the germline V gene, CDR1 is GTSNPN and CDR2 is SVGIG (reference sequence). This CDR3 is CVWSLGRKETQYF. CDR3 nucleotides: TGTGTCTGGAGTCTCGGACGGAAAGAGACCCAGTACTTC.

The CDR3 coding sequence is TGTGCCAGTAGTCCTGACACGAGGGGAGCTAATGAAAAACTGTTTTTT. It encodes CASSPDTRGANEKLFF. The chain employs TRBV19 and TRBJ1-4; D is perhaps TRBD1 (5 bases). V lost 5 bases and J 3 bases, leaving 16 bases between the germline ends. Looked up from germline, CDR1 is LNHDA and CDR2 is SQIVND (reference sequence). This CDR3 contains 16 residues.

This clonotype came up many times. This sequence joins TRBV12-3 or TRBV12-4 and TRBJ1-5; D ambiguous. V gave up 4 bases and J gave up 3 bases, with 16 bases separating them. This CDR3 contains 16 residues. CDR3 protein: CASSSAGGGNNQPQHF. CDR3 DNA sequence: TGTGCCAGCAGTTCCGCGGGCGGTGGTAACAATCAGCCCCAGCATTTT.

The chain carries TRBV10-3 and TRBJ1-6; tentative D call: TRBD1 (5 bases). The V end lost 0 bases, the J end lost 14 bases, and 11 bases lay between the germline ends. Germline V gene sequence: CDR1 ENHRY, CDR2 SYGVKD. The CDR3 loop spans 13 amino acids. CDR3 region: CAISESDSETLHF. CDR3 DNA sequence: TGTGCCATCAGTGAGTCCGACAGTGAGACCCTCCACTTT.

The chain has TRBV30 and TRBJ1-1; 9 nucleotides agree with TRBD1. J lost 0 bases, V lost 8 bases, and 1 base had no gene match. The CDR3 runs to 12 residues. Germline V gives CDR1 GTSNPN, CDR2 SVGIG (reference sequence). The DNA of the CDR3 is TGTGCCGGACAGGGGATGAACACTGAAGCTTTCTTT. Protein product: CAGQGMNTEAFF.

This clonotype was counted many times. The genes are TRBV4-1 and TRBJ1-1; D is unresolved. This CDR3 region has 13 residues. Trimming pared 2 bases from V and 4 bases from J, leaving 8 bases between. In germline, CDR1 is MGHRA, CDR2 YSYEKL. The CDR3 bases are TGCGCCAGCAGCCAACTCGTCCCCACTGAAGCTTTCTTT. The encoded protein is CASSQLVPTEAFF.

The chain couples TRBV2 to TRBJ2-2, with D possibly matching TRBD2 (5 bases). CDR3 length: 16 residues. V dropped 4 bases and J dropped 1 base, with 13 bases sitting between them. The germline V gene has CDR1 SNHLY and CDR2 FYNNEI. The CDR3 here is CASSVFGGRNTGELFF. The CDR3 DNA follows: TGTGCCAGCAGTGTATTTGGAGGAAGGAACACCGGGGAGCTGTTTTTT. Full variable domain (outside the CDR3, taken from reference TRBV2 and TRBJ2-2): EPEVTQTPSHQVTQMGQEVILRCVPISNHLYFYWYRQILGQKVEFLVSFYNNEISEKSEIFDDQFSVERPDGSNFTLKIRSTKLEDSAMYFCASSVFGGRNTGELFFGEGSRLTVL.

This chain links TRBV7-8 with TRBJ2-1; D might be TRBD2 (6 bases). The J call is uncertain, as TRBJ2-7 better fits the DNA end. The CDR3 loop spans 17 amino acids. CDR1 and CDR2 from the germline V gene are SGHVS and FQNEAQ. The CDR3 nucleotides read TGTGCCAGCAGCAGAGCCTTTGGGGGGTTGACCTACAATGAGCAGTACTTC. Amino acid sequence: CASSRAFGGLTYNEQYF.

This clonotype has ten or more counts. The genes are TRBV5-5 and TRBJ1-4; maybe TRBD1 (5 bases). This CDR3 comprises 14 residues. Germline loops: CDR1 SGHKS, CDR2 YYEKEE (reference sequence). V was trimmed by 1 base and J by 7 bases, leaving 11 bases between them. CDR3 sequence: CASSLQGVSEKLFF. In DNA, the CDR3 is TGTGCCAGCAGCTTGCAGGGAGTGAGTGAAAAACTGTTTTTT.

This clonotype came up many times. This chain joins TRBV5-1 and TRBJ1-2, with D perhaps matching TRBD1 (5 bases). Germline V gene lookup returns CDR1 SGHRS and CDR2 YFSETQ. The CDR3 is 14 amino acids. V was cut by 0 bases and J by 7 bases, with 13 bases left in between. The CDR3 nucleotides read TGCGCCAGCAGCTTGGACAGGCTGGGGCCTGGCTACACCTTC. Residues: CASSLDRLGPGYTF.

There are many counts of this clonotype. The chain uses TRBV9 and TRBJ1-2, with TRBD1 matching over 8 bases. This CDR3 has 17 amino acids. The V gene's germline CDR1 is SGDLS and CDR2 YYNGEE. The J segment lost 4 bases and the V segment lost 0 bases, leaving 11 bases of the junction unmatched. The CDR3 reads CASSVGQGAFSSYGYTF. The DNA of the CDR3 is TGTGCCAGCAGCGTAGGGCAGGGGGCCTTTTCTAGCTATGGCTACACCTTC.

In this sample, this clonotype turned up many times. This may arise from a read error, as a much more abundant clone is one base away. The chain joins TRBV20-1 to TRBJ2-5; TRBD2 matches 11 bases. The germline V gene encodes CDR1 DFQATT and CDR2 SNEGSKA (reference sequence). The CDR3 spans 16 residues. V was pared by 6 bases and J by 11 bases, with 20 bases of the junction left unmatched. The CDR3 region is CSAPRLVAGGRNEQYF. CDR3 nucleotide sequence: TGCAGTGCCCCCCGATTAGTAGCGGGGGGGCGAAATGAGCAGTACTTC.

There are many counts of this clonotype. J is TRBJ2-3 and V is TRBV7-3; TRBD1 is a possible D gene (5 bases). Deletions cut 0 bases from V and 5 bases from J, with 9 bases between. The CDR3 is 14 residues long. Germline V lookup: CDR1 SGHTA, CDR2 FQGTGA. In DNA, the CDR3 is TGTGCCAGCAGCTTAACCCAAGGGGTAGATACGCAGTATTTT. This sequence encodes CASSLTQGVDTQYF.

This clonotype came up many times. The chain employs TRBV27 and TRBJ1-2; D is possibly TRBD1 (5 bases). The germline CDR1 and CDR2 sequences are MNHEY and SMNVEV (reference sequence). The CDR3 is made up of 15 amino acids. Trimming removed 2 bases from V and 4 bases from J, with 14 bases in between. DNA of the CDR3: TGTGCCAGCAGTTTACAAGCTTGGGGCGGCTATGGCTACACCTTC. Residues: CASSLQAWGGYGYTF.

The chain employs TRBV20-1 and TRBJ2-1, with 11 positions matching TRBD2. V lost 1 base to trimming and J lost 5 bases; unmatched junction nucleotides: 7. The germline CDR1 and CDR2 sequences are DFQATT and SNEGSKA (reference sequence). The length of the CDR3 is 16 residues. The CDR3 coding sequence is TGCAGTGCTAGAGCTACCTTAGCGGGGGGGAACAATGAGCAGTTCTTC. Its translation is CSARATLAGGNNEQFF.

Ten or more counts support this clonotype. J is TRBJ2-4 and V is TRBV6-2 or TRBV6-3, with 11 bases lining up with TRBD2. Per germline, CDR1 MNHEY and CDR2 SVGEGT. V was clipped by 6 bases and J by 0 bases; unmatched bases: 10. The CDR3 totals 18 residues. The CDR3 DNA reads TGTGCCAGCAGCCGGACTAGCGGGTCCGTCGTAGCCAAAAACATTCAGTACTTC. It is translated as CASSRTSGSVVAKNIQYF.

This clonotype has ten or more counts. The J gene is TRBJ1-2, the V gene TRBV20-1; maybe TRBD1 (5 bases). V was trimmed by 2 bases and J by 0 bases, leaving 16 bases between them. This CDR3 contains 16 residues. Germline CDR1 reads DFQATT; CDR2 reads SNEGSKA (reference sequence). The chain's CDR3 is CSARSSNRGTNYGYTF. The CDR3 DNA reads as TGCAGTGCTAGATCATCGAACCGGGGGACTAACTATGGCTACACCTTC.